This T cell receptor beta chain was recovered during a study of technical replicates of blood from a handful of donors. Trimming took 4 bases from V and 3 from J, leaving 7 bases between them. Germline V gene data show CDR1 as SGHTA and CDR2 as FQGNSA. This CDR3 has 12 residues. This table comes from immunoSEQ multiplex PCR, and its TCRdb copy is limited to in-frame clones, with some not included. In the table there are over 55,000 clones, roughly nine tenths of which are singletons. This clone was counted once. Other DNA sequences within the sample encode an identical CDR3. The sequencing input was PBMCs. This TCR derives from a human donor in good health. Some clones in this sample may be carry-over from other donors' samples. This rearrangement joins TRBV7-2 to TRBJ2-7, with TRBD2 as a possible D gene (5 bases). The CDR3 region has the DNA TGTGCCAGCAGCTCGAGCGGCTACGAGCAGTACTTC. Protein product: CASSSSGYEQYF. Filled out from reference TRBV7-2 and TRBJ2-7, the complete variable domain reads GAGVSQSPSNKVTEKGKDVELRCDPISGHTALYWYRQSLGQGLEFLIYFQGNSAPDKSGLPSDRFSAERTGGSVSTLTIQRTQQEDSAVYLCASSSSGYEQYFGPGTRLTVT.